The rows below give T cell receptor beta chains drawn from one sample of a study of CD8+CD57+ T cells in acquired aplastic anemia. TCRdb redid the calling of the reads with MiXCR, one entry per CDR3 protein. The sample shows 100,000 to 150,000 distinct CDR3 sequences, less than 50% of them seen only once. The sample consisted of sorted CD4+, CD8+, or CD8+CD57+ T cells (not recorded which) from PBMCs. Every receptor here comes from a human donor with aplastic anemia. The CDR3 runs from the conserved cysteine through the conserved F or W. Fields, in order: J gene, V gene, clone size, CDR3 protein. Some rows mark clone size as missing; the rest say once, few, many or name a class of expanded clone.

>TRBJ1-2|TRBV18|once
CASSPSFGPNGYTF
>TRBJ2-1|TRBV5-1|many
CASRSEGGYNEQFF
>TRBJ1-1|TRBV20-1|.
CSVAGSLNTEAFF
>TRBJ1-1|TRBV10-3|.
CAISPMNTEAFF
>TRBJ1-6|TRBV6-1|many
CASSAQIQNSPLHF
>TRBJ1-2|TRBV19|.
CASSIPYRVAGYTF
>TRBJ1-6|TRBV6-1|many
CASSGQGSYNSPLHF
>TRBJ1-2|TRBV12-3/TRBV12-4|.
CASRQGGSTGYTF
>TRBJ2-1|TRBV24-1|.
CATSAGSPIGVNEQFF
>TRBJ1-2|TRBV7-9|.
CASRRETGEHGYTF
>TRBJ1-2|TRBV19|once
CAKNRTDYGYTF
>TRBJ1-1|TRBV7-6|.
CASTYNRPTEAFF
>TRBJ1-3|TRBV4-2|many
CASSQDLRASGNTIYF
>TRBJ1-1|TRBV20-1|.
CSASGQGAGNTEAFF
>TRBJ2-1|TRBV5-1|many
CASSPPGQGGWQFF
>TRBJ1-6|TRBV11-2|.
CASSLFPGNSPLHF
>TRBJ1-6|TRBV27|many
CASTKGVGGSYNSPLHF
>TRBJ2-7|TRBV6-2/TRBV6-3|once
CARSYSMRADYEQYF
>TRBJ1-5|TRBV5-1|many
CASSLSGEQPQHF
>TRBJ1-5|TRBV28|few
CASSLFGQGQGVDQPQHF
>TRBJ2-6|TRBV10-3|many
CAISEGQTNVLTF
>TRBJ1-1|TRBV5-1|many
CASSLGNWNTEAFF
>TRBJ2-3|TRBV24-1|.
CATSDFQGSTDTQYF
>TRBJ2-1|TRBV10-3|many
CAISGLTTQIGEQFF
>TRBJ2-2|TRBV20-1|.
CSARGPNTGELFF
>TRBJ1-5|TRBV2|once
CASVLEGNQPQHF
>TRBJ2-7|TRBV24-1|.
CATSDHRQGQGNYEQYF
>TRBJ1-6|TRBV19|.
CASSILQSRSSPLHF
>TRBJ1-4|TRBV6-6|.
CASSYSTGVNEKLFF
>TRBJ2-7|TRBV18|.
CASSTQRGGYEQYF
>TRBJ2-5|TRBV7-6|few
CASSLAGVETQYF
>TRBJ1-2|TRBV2|many
CASSPLQGVNGYTF
>TRBJ1-6|TRBV20-1|.
CSAPLGGGNSPLHF
>TRBJ1-1|TRBV3-1|few
CASSQGQLQRGAFF
>TRBJ1-2|TRBV6-1|many
CASSGTTYGYTF
>TRBJ2-1|TRBV29-1|many
CSADTGSDNEQFF
>TRBJ1-3|TRBV6-1|many
CASRKTGGGNTIYF
>TRBJ2-3|TRBV28|.
CASSDRQHTDTQYF
>TRBJ1-3|TRBV11-2|.
CASSLEGGQWNTIYF
>TRBJ1-5|TRBV2|many
CASMTGVNQPQHF
>TRBJ2-1|TRBV24-1|many
CATSDRLAGGPNEQFF
>TRBJ2-1|TRBV5-4|.
CASSLGASSYNEQFF
>TRBJ2-7|TRBV29-1|many
CSATGRHGGSYEQYF
>TRBJ2-2|TRBV27|few
CASSPRTSFITGELFF
>TRBJ1-2|TRBV6-5|many
CASSFPGGGLSGYTF
>TRBJ2-1|TRBV6-2/TRBV6-3|.
CASTVAGGSYSEQFF
>TRBJ2-7|TRBV9|.
CASSARGGYEQYF
>TRBJ1-2|TRBV24-1|few
CATSDPGQGTRYTF
>TRBJ2-7|TRBV6-2/TRBV6-3|many
CASTPGQGPYEQYF